What follows describes a single TCR beta chain. Antigen unknown. V was pared by 5 bases and J by 0 bases, with 11 bases between. Germline CDR1 SGHVS, CDR2 FNYEAQ. This CDR3 region has 15 residues. It was cDNA, reverse transcribed from extracted RNA, that served as the sequencing template. Here immunoSEQ multiplex PCR was the method, and the copy in TCRdb shows in-frame clones only, minus some. Among over 15,000 clones, approximately 59% were seen once, and the ten largest hold roughly 8.2%. Treatment defined: oral pan-JAK inhibitor, 5-10 mg twice daily. Obtained from alopecia areata patients were lesional scalp punch biopsies along with peripheral blood. This entry belongs to a study of CD8+ T cells in alopecia areata. Study as a whole: The authors scored treated patients' severity by affected scalp percentage. Points from the study as a whole: In lesional scalp, particularly from alopecia totalis/universalis, clonality was higher than in normal scalp. Sequence data from scalp samples additionally include resident alphabeta T cells of normal skin.

This specimen was skin, taken at week 4, from a patient treated with tofacitinib. The V and J genes are TRBV7-6 and TRBJ1-3; possible D gene TRBD1, 5 bases. This TCR was sampled from a human donor with alopecia areata. The CDR3 sequence is CASSRGHPSGNTIYF. The CDR3 bases are TGTGCCAGCAGCCGAGGACACCCCTCTGGAAACACCATATATTTT.